This T cell receptor beta chain was observed in a study of blood T cell repertoires in COVID-19. At the level of the study: Acute and convalescent COVID-19 samples came from the United States, Italy and Spain. T cells, B-cell-depleted T cells, or PBMCs provided the cDNA or gDNA that served as material.

Original data processing: Cell counts per sample came from amplifying reference gene primers. The repertoire was sequenced with immunoSEQ multiplex PCR; TCRdb's copy has only in-frame clones and lacks some. The D gene and trimming were derived from the DNA, and the V and J assignments and clone size from that table. Of over 200,000 clones listed, around 86% are singletons. CDR3 size: 14 residues. CDR1 is ENHRY, CDR2 SYGVKD, per germline. The V gene lost 6 bases and the J gene lost 6 bases, with 15 bases spanning the gap. The chain joins TRBV10-3 to TRBJ2-1, with D perhaps matching TRBD2 (6 bases). This clonotype was obtained from a man aged 30 to 39 who had recovered from COVID-19. The specimen was peripheral blood. The CDR3 DNA follows: TGTGCCATCAGGGGGACTTTTGCGGTCAATGAGCAGTTCTTC. It translates to CAIRGTFAVNEQFF.